This TCR beta chain was sequenced in a study of OX40 agonist ivuxolimab in advanced cancers. Study background: Ivuxolimab, an antibody acting as an agonist of OX40 (CD134), was used to treat patients. Three patients got partial responses; one had hepatocellular carcinoma and two had cutaneous melanoma. While on treatment, patients had intravenous ivuxolimab at 0.01 to 10 mg/kg every 2 weeks. Findings and limits, study-wide: People who partly responded at 0.1-3.0 mg/kg had some of the least clonal expansion seen.

The table came from immunoSEQ multiplex PCR; TCRdb's copy has only in-frame clones and leaves some out. The sample records about 58,000 clones, around four fifths being singletons. The junction had 3 bases not matched to a gene; V was cut back by 1 base and J by 7 bases. The germline gives CDR1 SGHTA, CDR2 FQGNSA. The CDR3 extends over 14 amino acids. Comment on this clone: What it recognizes is unknown.

The V and J genes are TRBV7-2 and TRBJ2-5; the match to TRBD2 covers 10 bases. The receptor's source is an adult with an advanced solid tumor such as melanoma, head and neck, liver or kidney cancer. The sequences come from CD4+ or CD8+ T cells sorted from blood, collected in a trial of the OX40 agonist ivuxolimab. The chain's CDR3 is CASSLELAGGTQYF. In nucleotides, the CDR3 is TGTGCCAGCAGCTTAGAGTTAGCGGGGGGGACCCAGTACTTC.